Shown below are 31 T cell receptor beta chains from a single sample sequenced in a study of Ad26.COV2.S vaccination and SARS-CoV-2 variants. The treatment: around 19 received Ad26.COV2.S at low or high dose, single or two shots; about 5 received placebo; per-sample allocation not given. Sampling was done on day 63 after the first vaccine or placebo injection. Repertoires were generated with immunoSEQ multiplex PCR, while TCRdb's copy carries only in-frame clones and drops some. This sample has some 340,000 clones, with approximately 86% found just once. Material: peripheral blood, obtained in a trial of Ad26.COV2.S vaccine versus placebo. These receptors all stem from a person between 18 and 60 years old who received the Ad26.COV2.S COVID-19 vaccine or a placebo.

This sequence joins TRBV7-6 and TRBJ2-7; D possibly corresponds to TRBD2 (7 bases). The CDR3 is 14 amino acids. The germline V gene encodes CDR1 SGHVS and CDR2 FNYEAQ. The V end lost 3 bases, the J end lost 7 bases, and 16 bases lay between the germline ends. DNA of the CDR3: TGTGCCAGCAGCTTGGGGGGGCCGAATCCTGAGCAGTACTTC. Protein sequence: CASSLGGPNPEQYF.

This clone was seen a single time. This CDR3 is CASRMTTGVGNTGELFF. As DNA, the CDR3 is TGCGCCAGCAGGATGACGACAGGGGTAGGGAACACCGGGGAGCTGTTTTTT. This sequence joins TRBV10-2 and TRBJ2-2; the match to TRBD1 covers 8 bases. The CDR3 contains 17 residues. With V trimmed by 6 bases and J by 1 base, 10 bases remained unmatched. Germline V gene data show CDR1 as WSHSY and CDR2 as SAAADI.

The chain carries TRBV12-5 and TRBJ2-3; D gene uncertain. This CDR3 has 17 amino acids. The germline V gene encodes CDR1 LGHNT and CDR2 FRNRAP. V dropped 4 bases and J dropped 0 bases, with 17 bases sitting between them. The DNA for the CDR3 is TGTGCTAGTGGTTCCATCCCCCCGGCGGCTAGCACAGATACGCAGTATTTT. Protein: CASGSIPPAASTDTQYF.

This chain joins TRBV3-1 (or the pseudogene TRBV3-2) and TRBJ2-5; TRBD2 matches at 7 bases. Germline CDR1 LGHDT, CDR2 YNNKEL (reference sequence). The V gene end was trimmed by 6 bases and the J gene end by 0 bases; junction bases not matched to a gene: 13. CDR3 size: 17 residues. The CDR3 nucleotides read TGTGCCAGCAGTCGCCCTTCGGGGGGAGACCACCAAGAGACCCAGTACTTC. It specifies CASSRPSGGDHQETQYF.

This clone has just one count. CDR3 in amino acids: CASSKGGDYNEQFF. CDR3 nucleotide sequence: TGTGCCAGTAGTAAAGGCGGGGACTACAATGAGCAGTTCTTC. The rearrangement uses TRBV19 and TRBJ2-1, with a possible D match to TRBD2 (6 bases). The CDR3 length is 14 residues. Trimming stripped 4 bases from V and 3 bases from J, with 10 bases between. Germline assignment: CDR1 LNHDA and CDR2 SQIVND (reference sequence).

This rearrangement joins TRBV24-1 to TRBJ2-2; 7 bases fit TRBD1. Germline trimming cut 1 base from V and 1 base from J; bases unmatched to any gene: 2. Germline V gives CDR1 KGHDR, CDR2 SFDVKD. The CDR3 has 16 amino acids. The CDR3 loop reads CATSDLGTVNTGELFF. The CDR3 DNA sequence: TGTGCCACCAGTGATTTAGGGACAGTGAACACCGGGGAGCTGTTTTTT.

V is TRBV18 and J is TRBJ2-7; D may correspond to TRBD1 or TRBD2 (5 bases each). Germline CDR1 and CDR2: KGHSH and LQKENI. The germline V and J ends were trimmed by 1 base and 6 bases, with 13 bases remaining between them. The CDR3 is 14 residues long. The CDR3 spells CASSPLEGQSEQYF. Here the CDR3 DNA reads TGTGCCAGCTCACCACTAGAGGGGCAGTCCGAGCAGTACTTC.

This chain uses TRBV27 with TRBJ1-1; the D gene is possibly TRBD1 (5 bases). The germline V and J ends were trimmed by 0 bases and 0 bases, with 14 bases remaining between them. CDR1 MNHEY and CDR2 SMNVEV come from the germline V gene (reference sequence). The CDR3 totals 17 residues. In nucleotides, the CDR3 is TGTGCCAGCAGTTTATCACAGGATGGGCGGATGAACACTGAAGCTTTCTTT. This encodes CASSLSQDGRMNTEAFF.

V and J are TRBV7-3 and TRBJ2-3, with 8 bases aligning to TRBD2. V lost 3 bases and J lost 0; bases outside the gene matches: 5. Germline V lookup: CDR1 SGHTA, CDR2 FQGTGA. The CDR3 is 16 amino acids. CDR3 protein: CASSFGSGGSTDTQYF. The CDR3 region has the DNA TGTGCCAGCAGCTTCGGGAGCGGGGGAAGCACAGATACGCAGTATTTT.

The CDR3 here is CASPGFWNSPLHF. DNA for the CDR3: TGTGCCAGCCCGGGGTTTTGGAATTCACCCCTCCACTTT. The J gene is TRBJ1-6, the V gene TRBV12-3 or TRBV12-4; D not resolved. V was cut by 8 bases and J by 7 bases, with 12 bases left in between. This CDR3 spans 13 amino acids.

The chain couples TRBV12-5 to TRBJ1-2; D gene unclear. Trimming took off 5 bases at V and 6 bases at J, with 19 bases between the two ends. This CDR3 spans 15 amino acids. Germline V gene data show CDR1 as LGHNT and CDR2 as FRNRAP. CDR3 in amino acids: CASGTYPPSPDGYTF. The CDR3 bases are TGTGCTAGTGGTACCTACCCTCCAAGTCCCGATGGCTACACCTTC.

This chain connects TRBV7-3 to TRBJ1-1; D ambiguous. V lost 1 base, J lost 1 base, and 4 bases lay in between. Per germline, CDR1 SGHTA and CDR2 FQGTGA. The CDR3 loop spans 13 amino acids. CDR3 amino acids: CASSLMKNTEAFF. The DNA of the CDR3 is TGTGCCAGCAGCTTAATGAAGAACACTGAAGCTTTCTTT.

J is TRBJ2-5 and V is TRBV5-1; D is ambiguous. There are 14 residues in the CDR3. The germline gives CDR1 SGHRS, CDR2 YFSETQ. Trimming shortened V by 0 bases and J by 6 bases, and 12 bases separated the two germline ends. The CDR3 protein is CASSLGQDGQTQYF. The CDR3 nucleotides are TGCGCCAGCAGCTTGGGGCAGGACGGACAGACCCAGTACTTC.

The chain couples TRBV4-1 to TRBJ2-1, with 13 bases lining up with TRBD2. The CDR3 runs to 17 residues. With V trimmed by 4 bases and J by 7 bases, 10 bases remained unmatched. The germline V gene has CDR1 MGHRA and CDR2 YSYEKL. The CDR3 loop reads CASSPRLAGGMENEQFF. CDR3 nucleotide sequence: TGCGCCAGCAGCCCACGACTAGCGGGGGGAATGGAGAATGAGCAGTTCTTC.

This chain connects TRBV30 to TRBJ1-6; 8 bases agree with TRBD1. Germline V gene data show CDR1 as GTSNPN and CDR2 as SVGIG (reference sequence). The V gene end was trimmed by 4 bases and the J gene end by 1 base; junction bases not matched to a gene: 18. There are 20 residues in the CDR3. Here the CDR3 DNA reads TGTGCCTGGACCCCCCTGGGGACAGGTTTAAAGGGGTCCTATAATTCACCCCTCCACTTT. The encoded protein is CAWTPLGTGLKGSYNSPLHF.

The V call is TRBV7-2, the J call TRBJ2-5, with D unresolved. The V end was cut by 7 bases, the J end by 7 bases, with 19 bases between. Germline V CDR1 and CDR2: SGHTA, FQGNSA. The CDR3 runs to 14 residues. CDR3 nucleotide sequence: TGTGCCAGCACATCGCTAGGGAAGAGCTGGACCCAGTACTTC. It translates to CASTSLGKSWTQYF.

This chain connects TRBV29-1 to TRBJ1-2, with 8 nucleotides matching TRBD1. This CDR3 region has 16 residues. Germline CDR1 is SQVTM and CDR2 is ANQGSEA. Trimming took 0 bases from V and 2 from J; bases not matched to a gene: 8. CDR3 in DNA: TGCAGCGTTGAAGAAAAGACAGGGGATTTGAACTATGGCTACACCTTC. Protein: CSVEEKTGDLNYGYTF.

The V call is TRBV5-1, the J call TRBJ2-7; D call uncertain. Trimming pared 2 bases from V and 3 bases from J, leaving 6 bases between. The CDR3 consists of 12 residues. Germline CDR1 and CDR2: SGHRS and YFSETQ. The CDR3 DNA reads TGCGCCAGCAGCTTCGAAGGCTACGAGCAGTACTTC. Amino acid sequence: CASSFEGYEQYF.

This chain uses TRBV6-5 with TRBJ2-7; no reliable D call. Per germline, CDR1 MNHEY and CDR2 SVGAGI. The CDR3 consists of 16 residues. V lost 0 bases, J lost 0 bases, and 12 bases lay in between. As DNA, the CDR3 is TGTGCCAGCAGTTACTCGCTAGGGAAGAGCTCCTACGAGCAGTACTTC. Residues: CASSYSLGKSSYEQYF.

The CDR3 loop is CASSLGGPGQGGSPLHF. The CDR3 nucleotides are TGCGCCAGCAGCTTGGGGGGACCGGGACAGGGAGGTTCACCCCTCCACTTT. The chain employs TRBV5-1 and TRBJ1-6; 9 nucleotides line up with TRBD1. The V gene end was trimmed by 0 bases and the J gene end by 9 bases; junction bases not matched to a gene: 10. Germline CDR1 SGHRS, CDR2 YFSETQ. The CDR3 totals 17 residues.

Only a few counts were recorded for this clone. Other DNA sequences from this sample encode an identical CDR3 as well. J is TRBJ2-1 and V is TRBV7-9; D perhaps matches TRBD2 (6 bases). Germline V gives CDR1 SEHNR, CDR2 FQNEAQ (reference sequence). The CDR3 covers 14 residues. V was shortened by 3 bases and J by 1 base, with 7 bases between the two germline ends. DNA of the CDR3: TGTGCCAGCAGCTTGGGACTTTCCTACAATGAGCAGTTCTTC. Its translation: CASSLGLSYNEQFF.

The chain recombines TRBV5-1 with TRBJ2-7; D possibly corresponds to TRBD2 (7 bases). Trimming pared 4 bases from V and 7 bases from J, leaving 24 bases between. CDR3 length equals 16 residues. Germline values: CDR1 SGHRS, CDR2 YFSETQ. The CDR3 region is CASSREVVGRGGEQYF. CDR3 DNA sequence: TGCGCCAGCAGCCGGGAGGTGGTTGGAAGGGGGGGAGAGCAGTACTTC.

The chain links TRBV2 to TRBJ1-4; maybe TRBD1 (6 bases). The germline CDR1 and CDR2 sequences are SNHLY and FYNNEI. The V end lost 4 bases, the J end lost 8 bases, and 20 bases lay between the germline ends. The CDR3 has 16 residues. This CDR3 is CASSVPRGRAIEKLFF. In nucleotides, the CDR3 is TGTGCCAGCAGTGTCCCCAGGGGAAGGGCGATCGAAAAACTGTTTTTT.

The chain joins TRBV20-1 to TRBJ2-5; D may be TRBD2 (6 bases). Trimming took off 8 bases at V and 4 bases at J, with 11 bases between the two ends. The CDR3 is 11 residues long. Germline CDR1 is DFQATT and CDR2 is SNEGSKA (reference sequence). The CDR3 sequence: CSTGGSETQYF. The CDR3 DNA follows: TGCAGTACCGGAGGGTCAGAGACCCAGTACTTC.

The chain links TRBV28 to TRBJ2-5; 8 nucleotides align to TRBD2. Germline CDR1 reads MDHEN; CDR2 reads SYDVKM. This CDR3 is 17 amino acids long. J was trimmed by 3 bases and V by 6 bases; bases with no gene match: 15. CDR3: CASSPIRVAGRKETQYF. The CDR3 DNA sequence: TGTGCCAGCAGCCCCATCAGGGTAGCGGGGAGGAAAGAGACCCAGTACTTC.

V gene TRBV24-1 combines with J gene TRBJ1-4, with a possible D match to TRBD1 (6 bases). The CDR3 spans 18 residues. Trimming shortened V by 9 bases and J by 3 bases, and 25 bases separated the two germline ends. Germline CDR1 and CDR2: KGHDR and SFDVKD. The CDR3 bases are TGTGCCACCCTCATGAGGTGGACAGCGTCCCTGTCTAATGAAAAACTGTTTTTT. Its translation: CATLMRWTASLSNEKLFF.

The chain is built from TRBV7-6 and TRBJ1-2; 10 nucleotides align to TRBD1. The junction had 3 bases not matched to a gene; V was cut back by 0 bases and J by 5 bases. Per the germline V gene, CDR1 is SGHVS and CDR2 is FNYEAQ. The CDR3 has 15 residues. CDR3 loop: CASSLAGTGAYGYTF. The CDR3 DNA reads TGTGCCAGCAGCTTAGCCGGGACAGGGGCTTATGGCTACACCTTC.

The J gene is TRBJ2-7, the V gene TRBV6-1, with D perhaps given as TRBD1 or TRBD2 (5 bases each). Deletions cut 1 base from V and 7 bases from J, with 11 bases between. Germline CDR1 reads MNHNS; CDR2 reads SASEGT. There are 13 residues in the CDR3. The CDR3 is CASSEGLGVEQYF. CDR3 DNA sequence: TGTGCCAGCAGTGAAGGGTTGGGGGTAGAGCAGTACTTC.

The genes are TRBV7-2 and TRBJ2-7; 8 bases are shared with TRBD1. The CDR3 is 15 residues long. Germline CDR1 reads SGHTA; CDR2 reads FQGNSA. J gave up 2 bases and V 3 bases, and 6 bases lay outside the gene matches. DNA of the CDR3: TGTGCCAGCAGCTTGAGTAGGACAGGGCCCTACGAGCAGTACTTC. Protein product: CASSLSRTGPYEQYF.

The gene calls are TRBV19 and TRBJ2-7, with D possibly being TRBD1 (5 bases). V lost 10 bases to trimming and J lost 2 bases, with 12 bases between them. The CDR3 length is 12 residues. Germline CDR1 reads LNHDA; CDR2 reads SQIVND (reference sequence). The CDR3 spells CATKWGTYEQYF. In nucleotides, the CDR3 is TGTGCCACTAAGTGGGGCACCTACGAGCAGTACTTC.

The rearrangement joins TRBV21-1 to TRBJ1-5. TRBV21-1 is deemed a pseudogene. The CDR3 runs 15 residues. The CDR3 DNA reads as TGTGCCAGCCCCCTGACTAGTTTTTTAGATCAGCCCCAGCATTTT. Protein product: CASPLTSFLDQPQHF.